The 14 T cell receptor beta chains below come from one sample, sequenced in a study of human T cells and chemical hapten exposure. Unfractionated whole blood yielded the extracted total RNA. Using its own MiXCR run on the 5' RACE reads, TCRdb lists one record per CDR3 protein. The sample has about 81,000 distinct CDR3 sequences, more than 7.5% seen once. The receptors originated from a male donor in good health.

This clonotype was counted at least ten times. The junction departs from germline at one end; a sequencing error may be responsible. The CDR3 here is CASSYSKVPTSF. In nucleotides, the CDR3 is TGTGCCAGCAGTTACTCGAAGGTGCCTACGAGCTTT. The V call is TRBV6-6, the J call TRBJ1-1; D remains unclear. This CDR3 spans 12 amino acids. From germline, CDR1 is MNHNY and CDR2 SVGAGI (reference sequence).

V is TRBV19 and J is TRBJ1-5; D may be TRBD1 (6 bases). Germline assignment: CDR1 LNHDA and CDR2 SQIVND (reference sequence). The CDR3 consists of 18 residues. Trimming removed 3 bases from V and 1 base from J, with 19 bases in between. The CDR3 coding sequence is TGTGCCAGTAGTATTTGGGGGCGTGGGAGGGCAAGCAATCAGCCCCAGCATTTT. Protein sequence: CASSIWGRGRASNQPQHF.

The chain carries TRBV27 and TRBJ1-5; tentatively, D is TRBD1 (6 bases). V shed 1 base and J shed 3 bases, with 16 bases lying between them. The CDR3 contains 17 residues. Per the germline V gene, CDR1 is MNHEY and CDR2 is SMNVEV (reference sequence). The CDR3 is CASSLYSRGGFNQPQHF. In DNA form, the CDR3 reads TGTGCCAGCAGTTTATATTCTAGAGGGGGATTCAATCAGCCCCAGCATTTT.

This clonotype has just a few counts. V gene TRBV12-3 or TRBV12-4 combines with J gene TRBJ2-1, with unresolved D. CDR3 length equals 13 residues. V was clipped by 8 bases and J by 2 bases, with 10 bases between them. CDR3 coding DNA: TGTGCCAGCCTTGGAGTTGCCTACAATGAGCAGTTCTTC. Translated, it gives CASLGVAYNEQFF.

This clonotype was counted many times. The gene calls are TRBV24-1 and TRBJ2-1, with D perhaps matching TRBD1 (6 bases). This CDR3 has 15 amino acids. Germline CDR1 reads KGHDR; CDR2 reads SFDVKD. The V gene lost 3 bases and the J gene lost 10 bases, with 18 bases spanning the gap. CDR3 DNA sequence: TGTGCCACCAGTGATGTTCGTAGGGGGAATAACGAGCAGTTCTTC. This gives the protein CATSDVRRGNNEQFF.

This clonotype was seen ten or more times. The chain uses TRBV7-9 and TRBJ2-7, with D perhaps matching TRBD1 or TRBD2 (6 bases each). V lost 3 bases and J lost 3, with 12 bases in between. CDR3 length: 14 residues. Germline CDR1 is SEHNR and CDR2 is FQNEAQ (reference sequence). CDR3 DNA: TGTGCCAGCAGCTTGGGGGGACAAGGCTACGAGCAGTACTTC. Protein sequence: CASSLGGQGYEQYF.

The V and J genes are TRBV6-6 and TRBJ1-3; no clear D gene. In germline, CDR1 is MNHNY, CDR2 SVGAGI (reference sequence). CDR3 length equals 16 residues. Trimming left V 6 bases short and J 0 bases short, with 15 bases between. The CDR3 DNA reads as TGTGCCAGCAGCTTTGACGGCTCAAACTCTGGAAACACCATATATTTT. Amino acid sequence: CASSFDGSNSGNTIYF.

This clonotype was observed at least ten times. CDR3: CSARVAGGSYEQYF. CDR3 coding DNA: TGCAGTGCTAGAGTAGCGGGAGGTTCCTACGAGCAGTACTTC. V is TRBV20-1 and J is TRBJ2-7; the match to TRBD2 covers 10 bases. Germline V lookup: CDR1 DFQATT, CDR2 SNEGSKA (reference sequence). V shed 1 base and J 1 base; nucleotides not matched to a gene: 1. There are 14 residues in the CDR3.

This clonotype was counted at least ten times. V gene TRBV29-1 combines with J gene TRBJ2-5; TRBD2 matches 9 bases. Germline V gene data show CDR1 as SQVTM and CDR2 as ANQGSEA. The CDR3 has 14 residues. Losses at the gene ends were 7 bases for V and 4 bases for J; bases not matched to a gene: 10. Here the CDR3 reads CSGATLAGVETQYF. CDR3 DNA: TGCAGCGGGGCGACCTTAGCGGGAGTAGAGACCCAGTACTTC.

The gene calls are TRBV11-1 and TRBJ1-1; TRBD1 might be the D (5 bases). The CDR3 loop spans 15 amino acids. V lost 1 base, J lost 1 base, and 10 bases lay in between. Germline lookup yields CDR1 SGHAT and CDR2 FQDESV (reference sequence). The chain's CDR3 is CASSLEGQGNTEAFF. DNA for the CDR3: TGTGCCAGCAGCTTAGAAGGGCAGGGGAACACTGAAGCTTTCTTT.

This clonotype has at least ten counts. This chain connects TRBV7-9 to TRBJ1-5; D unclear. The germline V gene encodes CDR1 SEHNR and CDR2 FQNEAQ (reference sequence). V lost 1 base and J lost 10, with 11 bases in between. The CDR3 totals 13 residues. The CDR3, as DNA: TGTGCCAGCAGCTTAGGGACCGAAAGTCCCCAGCATTTT. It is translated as CASSLGTESPQHF.

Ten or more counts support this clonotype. The CDR3 spells CASKLGTGETDTQYF. Here the CDR3 DNA reads TGCGCCAGCAAGTTGGGGACCGGGGAAACAGATACGCAGTATTTT. V gene TRBV10-2 combines with J gene TRBJ2-3; D possibly uses TRBD1 or TRBD2 (5 bases each). CDR1 and CDR2 (germline): WSHSY, SAAADI. This CDR3 contains 15 residues. Between the trimmed V and J ends, which lost 7 bases and 3 bases, there was a span of 17 bases.

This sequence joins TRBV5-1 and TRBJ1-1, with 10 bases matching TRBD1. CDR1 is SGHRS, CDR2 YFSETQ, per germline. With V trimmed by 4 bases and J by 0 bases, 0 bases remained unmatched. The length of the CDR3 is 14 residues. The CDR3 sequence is CASSGTGVNTEAFF. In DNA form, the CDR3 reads TGCGCCAGCAGCGGGACAGGGGTGAACACTGAAGCTTTCTTT.

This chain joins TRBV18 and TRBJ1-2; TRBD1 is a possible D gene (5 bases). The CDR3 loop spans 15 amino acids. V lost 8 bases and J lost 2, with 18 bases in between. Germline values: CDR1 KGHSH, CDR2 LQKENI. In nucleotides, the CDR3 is TGTGCCAGCCAACGTGACAGCTTCCTAAACTATGGCTACACCTTC. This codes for CASQRDSFLNYGYTF.